These T cell receptor beta chains were read from a single sample in a study of glioma-infiltrating T cells. Using its own MiXCR run on the multiplex PCR reads, TCRdb lists one record per CDR3 protein. This sample has 300,000 to 450,000 distinct CDR3 sequences, with around 38% found just once. Material: glioma tissue, nonneoplastic brain tissue, or PBMCs (not recorded which). Receptor source: a human donor with low-grade glioma or glioblastoma, undergoing nonglioma brain surgery, or in good health (not recorded which). CDR3s include the opening cysteine and the closing phenylalanine or tryptophan. The D gene is left open where the match is weak. Size tells how often a clone was seen (once, few, many) or the class of an expanded clone, and some rows leave it out.

few	TRBD1	TRBV19	TRBJ2-7	TGTGCCAGTAGTAGGGACAGGGGGCGAATCTACGAGCAGTACTTC	CASSRDRGRIYEQYF
-	TRBD1	TRBV7-2	TRBJ2-7	TGTGCCAGCAGCGCACAGGGGGCCCGGGCCTACGAGCAGTACTTC	CASSAQGARAYEQYF
-	TRBD2	TRBV20-1	TRBJ2-1	TGCAGGGCCTCGGTGCGAGCGGGAGGGCAGCACAATGAGCAGTTCTTC	CRASVRAGGQHNEQFF
-	TRBD1	TRBV27	TRBJ2-7	TGTGCCAGCGGGGCCGGGACAGGGGGCTACGAGCAGTACTTC	CASGAGTGGYEQYF
-	TRBD1	TRBV20-1	TRBJ2-7	TGCAGTGCTAGAGGAGGACAGGGATTATCCTACGAGCAGTACTTC	CSARGGQGLSYEQYF
-	-	TRBV12-3/TRBV12-4	TRBJ1-2	TGTGCCAGCAGTTTAATAGGGGTCGCCTATGGCTACACCTTC	CASSLIGVAYGYTF
-	TRBD2	TRBV12-3/TRBV12-4	TRBJ2-1	TGTGCCAGCAGCCCCCAGCGGGAACCTATTAATGAGCAGTTCTTC	CASSPQREPINEQFF
-	TRBD2	TRBV27	TRBJ2-7	TGTGCCAGCAGTCCGGGGACTAGCGGGACCAATGGGGAGCAGTACTTC	CASSPGTSGTNGEQYF
many	TRBD2	TRBV27	TRBJ2-1	TGTGCCAGCAGACTTGGACTAGCGGGAGGGGATGAGCAGTTCTTC	CASRLGLAGGDEQFF
-	-	TRBV7-6	TRBJ1-5	TGTGCCAGCAGCTTATCCGGCTCTCAGGATAGCAATCAGCCCCAGCATTTT	CASSLSGSQDSNQPQHF
-	TRBD2	TRBV20-1	TRBJ2-7	TGCAGTGCTAGCGACTCCTGGACTAGCGGGAGTTACGAGCAGTACTTC	CSASDSWTSGSYEQYF